One sample yielded the 20 T cell receptor beta chains listed below, sequenced in a study of blood T cells in healthy people across ages. Alongside a J-beta primer mix, a sample-barcoded 5' primer served in a second PCR lasting about 7 to 11 cycles. TCRdb reanalysed the 5' RACE reads using MiXCR and keeps one entry per CDR3 protein. This sample has over 500,000 distinct CDR3 sequences, with about 28% found just once. These data were also reused for a study on T cells of mothers and their children.

Input material: blood. These receptors all stem from a boy under 10 years old in good health.

This clonotype was counted once. V and J are TRBV12-3 or TRBV12-4 and TRBJ2-5, with a tentative D call TRBD1 (6 bases). With 5 bases removed from V and 6 bases from J, the gap between germline ends came to 13 bases. This CDR3 has 13 amino acids. The CDR3 region has the DNA TGTGCCAGCAGTCTCGCAGGGGAAAAGACCCAGTACTTC. Translated: CASSLAGEKTQYF.

This clonotype showed up just a few times. J is TRBJ2-4 and V is TRBV18; D may be TRBD1 (6 bases). Per germline, CDR1 KGHSH and CDR2 LQKENI. V was trimmed by 2 bases and J by 6 bases, leaving 14 bases between them. This CDR3 region has 15 residues. The CDR3 protein is CASSPTADRLNIQYF. The DNA of the CDR3 is TGTGCCAGCTCACCAACCGCGGACAGACTAAACATTCAGTACTTC.

The chain couples TRBV21-1 to TRBJ1-6. TRBV21-1 is an annotated pseudogene. The CDR3 covers 15 residues. CDR3 bases: TGTGCCAGCAGCAATCGGGGATCCTCGGATTCACCCCTCCACTTT. As protein: CASSNRGSSDSPLHF.

The chain is built from TRBV11-2 and TRBJ2-1; D is perhaps TRBD1 or TRBD2 (5 bases each). Trimming took 1 base from V and 8 from J, leaving 15 bases between them. The germline CDR1 and CDR2 sequences are SGHAT and FQNNGV. This CDR3 spans 15 amino acids. The CDR3 loop reads CASSLVGRIGDEQFF. The CDR3 coding sequence is TGTGCCAGCAGCTTAGTGGGACGGATTGGGGATGAGCAGTTCTTC.

This clonotype showed up just a few times. This chain connects TRBV30 to TRBJ2-7; 10 nucleotides align to TRBD1. Trimming removed 7 bases from V and 6 bases from J; junction bases left unmatched: 3. The CDR3 contains 11 residues. The germline V gene has CDR1 GTSNPN and CDR2 SVGIG (reference sequence). The DNA of the CDR3 is TGTGCCTCGGGACAGGGGACCGAGCAGTACTTC. This codes for CASGQGTEQYF.

This clonotype has only a few counts. This chain joins TRBV2 and TRBJ2-2; D remains ambiguous. V was cut by 4 bases and J by 4 bases, with 4 bases left in between. Looked up from germline, CDR1 is SNHLY and CDR2 is FYNNEI. This CDR3 is 12 amino acids long. For the CDR3, the DNA is TGTGCCAGCAGTGGCCTCACCGGGGAGCTGTTTTTT. Translation gives CASSGLTGELFF.

This clonotype was observed a handful of times. This chain joins TRBV28 and TRBJ2-3, with D hard to call. The V end was cut by 1 base, the J end by 1 base, with 12 bases between. The CDR3 has 16 amino acids. From germline, CDR1 is MDHEN and CDR2 SYDVKM. The CDR3 reads CASSLSPTTRTDTQYF. The DNA of the CDR3 is TGTGCCAGCAGTTTATCCCCCACAACGCGCACAGATACGCAGTATTTT.

The chain has TRBV5-1 and TRBJ1-2; 7 bases match TRBD1. The CDR3 length is 15 residues. V was clipped by 3 bases and J by 2 bases; unmatched bases: 7. CDR1 and CDR2 (germline): SGHRS, YFSETQ. The CDR3 spells CASSSGTTGNYGYTF. In DNA, the CDR3 is TGCGCCAGCAGCTCCGGAACGACAGGGAACTATGGCTACACCTTC.

The chain links TRBV11-2 to TRBJ1-2, with D unclear. This CDR3 is built from 17 residues. Germline lookup yields CDR1 SGHAT and CDR2 FQNNGV. V gave up 0 bases and J gave up 0 bases, with 14 bases separating them. This chain's CDR3 is CASSLDRWTRTNYGYTF. Written as DNA, the CDR3 is TGTGCCAGCAGCTTAGATCGTTGGACCCGGACTAACTATGGCTACACCTTC.

V gene TRBV7-2 combines with J gene TRBJ2-7; 10 bases are a match to TRBD2. With V trimmed by 4 bases and J by 3 bases, 6 bases remained unmatched. There are 15 residues in the CDR3. CDR1 is SGHTA, CDR2 FQGNSA, per germline. CDR3 protein: CASSYGLAEYYEQYF. Here the CDR3 DNA reads TGTGCCAGCAGCTACGGACTAGCGGAGTACTACGAGCAGTACTTC.

In this sample, this clonotype turned up a few times. The chain recombines TRBV14 with TRBJ1-2, with D possibly being TRBD1 (6 bases). CDR1 is SGHDN and CDR2 is FVKESK in the germline V gene. The CDR3 extends over 13 amino acids. Trimming took off 0 bases at V and 5 bases at J, with 7 bases between the two ends. This CDR3 is CASSQDQGYGYTF. CDR3 nucleotides: TGTGCCAGCAGCCAAGACCAGGGGTATGGCTACACCTTC.

This clonotype has more than one count but fewer than ten. This chain connects TRBV20-1 to TRBJ2-7, with D possibly TRBD1 on 7 matching bases. Trimming stripped 0 bases from V and 3 bases from J, with 9 bases between. This CDR3 is built from 13 residues. From germline, CDR1 is DFQATT and CDR2 SNEGSKA (reference sequence). Written as DNA, the CDR3 is TGCAGTGCTAGAGATCAGGGGGGCTACGAGCAGTACTTC. Its translation: CSARDQGGYEQYF.

The rearrangement uses TRBV10-3 and TRBJ1-1, with 10 bases lining up with TRBD1. The V gene end was trimmed by 6 bases and the J gene end by 6 bases; junction bases not matched to a gene: 7. CDR1 ENHRY and CDR2 SYGVKD come from the germline V gene. The CDR3 extends over 14 amino acids. The CDR3 loop is CAIRTGQGLPEAFF. As DNA, the CDR3 is TGTGCCATCAGAACGGGACAGGGGTTGCCTGAAGCTTTCTTT.

As DNA, the CDR3 is TGTGCCAGCAGCCAGATAAGCGGGAGGGGGACCGGGGAGCTGTTTTTT. Protein: CASSQISGRGTGELFF. This chain joins TRBV7-6 and TRBJ2-2; 10 positions match TRBD2. Germline V gene lookup returns CDR1 SGHVS and CDR2 FNYEAQ. CDR3 length: 16 residues. Germline trimming cut 5 bases from V and 5 bases from J; bases unmatched to any gene: 8.

The J gene is TRBJ1-1, the V gene TRBV12-5; D is uncertain. CDR3 length: 11 residues. The germline V gene encodes CDR1 LGHNT and CDR2 FRNRAP. Between the trimmed V and J ends, which lost 10 bases and 6 bases, there was a span of 12 bases. CDR3: CATTKLSEAFF. CDR3 in DNA: TGTGCTACCACGAAGCTCTCTGAAGCTTTCTTT.

V is TRBV29-1 and J is TRBJ2-2; 7 bases fit TRBD1. The CDR3 contains 14 residues. The trim removed 7 bases at V and 3 bases at J, leaving 8 bases unmatched. CDR1 and CDR2 (germline): SQVTM, ANQGSEA. The CDR3 coding sequence is TGCAGCGGTCGAGGGGGCGCGGACACCGGGGAGCTGTTTTTT. Translation: CSGRGGADTGELFF.

The chain uses TRBV6-2 or TRBV6-3 and TRBJ2-3; 9 bases map to TRBD2. In germline, CDR1 is MNHEY, CDR2 SVGEGT. This CDR3 is 18 amino acids long. The ends lost 2 bases at V and 8 bases at J; junction bases unmatched: 17. The CDR3 here is CASSYGVAGALRALTQYF. CDR3 DNA sequence: TGTGCCAGCAGTTACGGGGTAGCGGGAGCCCTCCGCGCCCTTACGCAGTATTTT.

This clonotype was seen ten or more times. The V and J genes are TRBV2 and TRBJ2-3, with 7 nucleotides matching TRBD1. V lost 7 bases to trimming and J lost 1 base; unmatched junction nucleotides: 5. In germline, CDR1 is SNHLY, CDR2 FYNNEI. The CDR3 totals 14 residues. The DNA of the CDR3 is TGTGCCAGCAACGACAGGGCCCGCACAGATACGCAGTATTTT. Its protein is CASNDRARTDTQYF.

J is TRBJ2-5 and V is TRBV20-1, with 7 bases lining up with TRBD2. The DNA end favors TRBJ2-7, so the J call may be wrong. The germline gives CDR1 DFQATT, CDR2 SNEGSKA (reference sequence). The CDR3 has 16 amino acids. Written as DNA, the CDR3 is TGCAGTGCTAGAGATCACGGGAGGCCACCCTCCTACGAGCAGTACTTC. Translation gives CSARDHGRPPSYEQYF.

CDR3 coding DNA: TGCGCCAGCAGCTTGGACCCGGGACAGGGGGGCGAGCAGTACTTC. Protein product: CASSLDPGQGGEQYF. The chain combines TRBV5-1 with TRBJ2-5, with 11 bases that match TRBD1. The tail of the sequence fits TRBJ2-7 better, so the J call may be wrong. The CDR3 extends over 15 amino acids. CDR1 SGHRS and CDR2 YFSETQ come from the germline V gene.